Sequencing of this T cell receptor (beta chain) was carried out in a study of human T cells and chemical hapten exposure. Study-wide context: Upper inner arm skin measuring approximately 2 cm by approximately 2 cm received 2% DPC for sensitization. Whole-study findings and limits: Expanded TCR sets contained significantly more large CDR3 similarity clusters than controls. Alopecia affecting every donor means their immune response may not match healthy people's.

TCRdb re-derived calls from the RACE reads in MiXCR, one entry per CDR3 protein. The sample lists under 450,000 distinct CDR3 sequences, roughly 4.8% occurring once. Points on this clonotype: Its antigen is undetermined.

V was trimmed by 3 bases and J by 8 bases, leaving 11 bases between them. The CDR3 spans 13 residues. Per the germline V gene, CDR1 is DFQATT and CDR2 is SNEGSKA (reference sequence). As for time point: patch test 1, 2 weeks after DPC sensitization. Indicated treatment: therapeutic diphenylcyclopropenone sensitization with weekly scalp DPC. V gene TRBV20-1 combines with J gene TRBJ1-6, with a tentative D call TRBD1 (5 bases). The source material was whole blood, sampled in connection with sensitization to the hapten diphenylcyclopropenone (DPC). This receptor was taken from a woman aged 45 to 65 with alopecia areata. Some clones in this sample may be carry-over from other donors' samples. CDR3 sequence reads: CSASRGDHSPLHF. The DNA for the CDR3 is TGCAGTGCTAGTCGGGGGGATCATTCACCCCTCCACTTT.